This entry features one T cell receptor (beta chain) sequence. The data were obtained in a study of blood T cell repertoires in COVID-19. The overall study: Specimens from acute and convalescent COVID-19 originated in the United States, Italy and Spain. Nucleic acid was either cDNA or gDNA, and it came from T cells, B-cell-depleted T cells, or PBMCs.

The CDR3 is 14 residues long. The germline V gene has CDR1 MNHEY and CDR2 SVGEGT. Trimming cost V 2 bases and J 1 base, with 8 bases left between them. Seattle patients were enrolled during active infection and followed longitudinally. In the study's own analysis: Amplification of reference gene primers was used by the study to estimate nucleated cell counts. Measured with immunoSEQ multiplex PCR; TCRdb has only the in-frame clones, and not every one. V and J calls and clone size are as listed in that table; D and trimming were resolved from the DNA. This table has about 410,000 clones, 89% appearing once.

The gene calls are TRBV6-2 or TRBV6-3 and TRBJ1-2; D gene unclear. The TCR was taken from a middle-aged woman with COVID-19, enrolled during active disease. What was sequenced was peripheral blood. In DNA, the CDR3 is TGTGCCAGCAGTTACAAATCAGTTAACTATGGCTACACCTTC. Amino acid sequence: CASSYKSVNYGYTF.